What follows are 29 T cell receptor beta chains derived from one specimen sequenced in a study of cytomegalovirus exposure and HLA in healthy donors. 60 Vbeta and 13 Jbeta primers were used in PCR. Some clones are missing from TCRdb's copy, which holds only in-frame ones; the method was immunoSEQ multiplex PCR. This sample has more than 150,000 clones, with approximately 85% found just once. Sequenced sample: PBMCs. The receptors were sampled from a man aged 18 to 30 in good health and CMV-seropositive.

The CDR3 sequence: CASGNPGTGAEKLFF. The CDR3 region has the DNA TGTGCCAGCGGAAATCCGGGGACAGGTGCAGAAAAACTGTTTTTT. The chain combines TRBV2 with TRBJ1-4; 8 bases fit TRBD1. Per the germline V gene, CDR1 is SNHLY and CDR2 is FYNNEI. The CDR3 spans 15 residues. After removal of 8 bases from V and 8 bases from J, the junction contained 13 bases not matched to a gene.

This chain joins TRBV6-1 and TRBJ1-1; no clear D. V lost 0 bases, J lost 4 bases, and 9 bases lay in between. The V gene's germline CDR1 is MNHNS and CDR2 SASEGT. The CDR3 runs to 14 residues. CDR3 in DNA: TGTGCCAGCAGTGAAGCGGGCCCTACCACTGAAGCTTTCTTT. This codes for CASSEAGPTTEAFF.

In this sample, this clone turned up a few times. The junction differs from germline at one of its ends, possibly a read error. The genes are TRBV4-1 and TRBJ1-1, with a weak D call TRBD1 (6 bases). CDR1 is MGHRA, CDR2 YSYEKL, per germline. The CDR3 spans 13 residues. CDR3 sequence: CASRSGGATEAFF. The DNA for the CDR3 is TGTGCCAGCAGGTCCGGGGGGGCAACTGAAGCTTTCTTT.

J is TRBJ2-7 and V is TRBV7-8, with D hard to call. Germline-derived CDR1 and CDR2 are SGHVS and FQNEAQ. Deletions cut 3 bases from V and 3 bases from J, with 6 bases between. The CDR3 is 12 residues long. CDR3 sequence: CASSFWSYEQYF. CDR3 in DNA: TGTGCCAGCAGCTTTTGGAGCTACGAGCAGTACTTC.

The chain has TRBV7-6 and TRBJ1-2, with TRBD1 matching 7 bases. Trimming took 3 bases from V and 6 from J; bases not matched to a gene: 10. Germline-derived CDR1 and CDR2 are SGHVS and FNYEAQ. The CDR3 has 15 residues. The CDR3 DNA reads TGTGCCAGCAGCTTGTCAAAGGGGGCGGAAAATGGCTACACCTTC. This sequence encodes CASSLSKGAENGYTF.

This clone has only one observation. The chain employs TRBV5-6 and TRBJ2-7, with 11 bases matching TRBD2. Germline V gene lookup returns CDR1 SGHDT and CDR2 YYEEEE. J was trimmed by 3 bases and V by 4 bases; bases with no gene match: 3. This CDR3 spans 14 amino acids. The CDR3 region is CASSLGLADYEQYF. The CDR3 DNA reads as TGTGCCAGCAGCCTGGGACTAGCGGACTACGAGCAGTACTTC.

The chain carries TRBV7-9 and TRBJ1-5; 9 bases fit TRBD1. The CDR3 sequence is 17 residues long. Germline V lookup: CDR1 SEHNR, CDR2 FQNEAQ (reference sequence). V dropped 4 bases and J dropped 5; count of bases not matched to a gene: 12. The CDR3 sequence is CASSSQPGQGGHQPQHF. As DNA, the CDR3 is TGTGCCAGCAGCTCGCAACCGGGACAGGGAGGGCATCAGCCCCAGCATTTT.

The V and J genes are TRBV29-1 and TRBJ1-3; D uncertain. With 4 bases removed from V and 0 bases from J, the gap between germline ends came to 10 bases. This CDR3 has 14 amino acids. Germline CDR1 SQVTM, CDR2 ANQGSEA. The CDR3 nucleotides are TGCAGCGTTGCCGGACTTGACTCTGGAAACACCATATATTTT. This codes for CSVAGLDSGNTIYF.

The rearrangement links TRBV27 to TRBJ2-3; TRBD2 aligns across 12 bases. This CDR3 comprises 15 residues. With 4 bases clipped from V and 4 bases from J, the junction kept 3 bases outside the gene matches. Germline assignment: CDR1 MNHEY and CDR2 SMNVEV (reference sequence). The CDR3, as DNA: TGTGCCAGCAGTTATCTAGCGGGGGGGCCAGATACGCAGTATTTT. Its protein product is CASSYLAGGPDTQYF.

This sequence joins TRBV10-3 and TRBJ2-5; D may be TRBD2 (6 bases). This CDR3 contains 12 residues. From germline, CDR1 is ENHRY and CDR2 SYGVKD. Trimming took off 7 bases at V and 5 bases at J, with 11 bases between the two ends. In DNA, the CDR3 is TGTGCCATCACGGAGGGGCGGGAGACCCAGTACTTC. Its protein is CAITEGRETQYF.

The CDR3 DNA reads TGCAGCGTTGATTCCTCCTCGGGGGGGACATCGATTTTGAACACTGAAGCTTTCTTT. This codes for CSVDSSSGGTSILNTEAFF. The chain couples TRBV29-1 to TRBJ1-1; a weak D match, TRBD1 (6 bases). V was clipped by 3 bases and J by 0 bases, with 26 bases between them. Germline loops: CDR1 SQVTM, CDR2 ANQGSEA. This CDR3 is 19 amino acids long.

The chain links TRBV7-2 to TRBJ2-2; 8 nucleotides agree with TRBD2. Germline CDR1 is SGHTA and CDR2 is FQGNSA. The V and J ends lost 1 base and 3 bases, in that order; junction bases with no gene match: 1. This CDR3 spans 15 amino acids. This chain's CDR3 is CASSLGLAYTGELFF. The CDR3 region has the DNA TGTGCCAGCAGCTTAGGACTAGCGTACACCGGGGAGCTGTTTTTT.

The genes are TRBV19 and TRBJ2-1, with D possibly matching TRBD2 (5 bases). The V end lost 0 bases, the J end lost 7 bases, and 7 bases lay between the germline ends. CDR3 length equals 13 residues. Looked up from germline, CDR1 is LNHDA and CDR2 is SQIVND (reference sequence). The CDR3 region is CASSIDSGNEQFF. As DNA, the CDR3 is TGTGCCAGTAGTATAGATTCGGGGAATGAGCAGTTCTTC. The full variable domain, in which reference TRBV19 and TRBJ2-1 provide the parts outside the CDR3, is DGGITQSPKYLFRKEGQNVTLSCEQNLNHDAMYWYRQDPGQGLRLIYYSQIVNDFQKGDIAEGYSVSREKKESFPLTVTSAQKNPTAFYLCASSIDSGNEQFFGPGTRLTVL.

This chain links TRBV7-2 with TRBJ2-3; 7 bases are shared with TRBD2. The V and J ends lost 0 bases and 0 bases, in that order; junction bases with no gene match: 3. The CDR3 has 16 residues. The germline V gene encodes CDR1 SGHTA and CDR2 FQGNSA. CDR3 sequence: CASSLAASGSTDTQYF. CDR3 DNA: TGTGCCAGCAGCTTAGCGGCTAGCGGCAGCACAGATACGCAGTATTTT.

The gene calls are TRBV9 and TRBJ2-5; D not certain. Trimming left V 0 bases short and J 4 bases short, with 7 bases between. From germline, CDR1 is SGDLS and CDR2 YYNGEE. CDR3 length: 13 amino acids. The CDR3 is CASSVGPTETQYF. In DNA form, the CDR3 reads TGTGCCAGCAGCGTAGGGCCCACAGAGACCCAGTACTTC.

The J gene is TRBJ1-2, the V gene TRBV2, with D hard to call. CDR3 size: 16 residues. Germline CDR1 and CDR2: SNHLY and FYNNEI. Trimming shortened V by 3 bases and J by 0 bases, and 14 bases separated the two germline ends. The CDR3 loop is CASSDRSTTANYGYTF. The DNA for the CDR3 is TGTGCCAGCAGTGACAGGTCCACCACCGCTAACTATGGCTACACCTTC. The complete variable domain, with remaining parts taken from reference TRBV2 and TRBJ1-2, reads EPEVTQTPSHQVTQMGQEVILRCVPISNHLYFYWYRQILGQKVEFLVSFYNNEISEKSEIFDDQFSVERPDGSNFTLKIRSTKLEDSAMYFCASSDRSTTANYGYTFGSGTRLTVV.

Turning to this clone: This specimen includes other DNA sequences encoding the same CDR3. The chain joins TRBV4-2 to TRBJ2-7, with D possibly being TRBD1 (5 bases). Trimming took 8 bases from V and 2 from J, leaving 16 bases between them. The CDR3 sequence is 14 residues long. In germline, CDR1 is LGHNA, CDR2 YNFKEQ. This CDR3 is CASGPPRVPYEQYF. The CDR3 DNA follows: TGTGCCAGCGGGCCACCCAGGGTTCCCTACGAGCAGTACTTC.

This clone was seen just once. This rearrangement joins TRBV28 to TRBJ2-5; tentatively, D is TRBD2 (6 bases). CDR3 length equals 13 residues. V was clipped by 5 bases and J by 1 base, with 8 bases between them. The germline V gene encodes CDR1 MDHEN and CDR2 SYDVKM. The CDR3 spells CASSDGSQETQYF. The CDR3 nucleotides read TGTGCCAGCAGTGACGGGAGCCAAGAGACCCAGTACTTC.

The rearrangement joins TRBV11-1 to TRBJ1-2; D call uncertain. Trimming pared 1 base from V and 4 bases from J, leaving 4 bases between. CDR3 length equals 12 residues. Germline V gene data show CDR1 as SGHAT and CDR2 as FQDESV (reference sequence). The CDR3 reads CASSLGGYGYTF. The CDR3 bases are TGTGCCAGCAGCTTAGGAGGCTATGGCTACACCTTC.

The CDR3 bases are TGTGCCAGCAGCCAAGGGCTTGCACTAGCGGGGGCCTCTAGCACAGATACGCAGTATTTT. Translation: CASSQGLALAGASSTDTQYF. The chain is built from TRBV4-2 and TRBJ2-3; 11 bases agree with TRBD2. After removal of 1 base from V and 0 bases from J, the junction contained 12 bases not matched to a gene. The CDR3 runs to 20 residues. Germline CDR1 is LGHNA and CDR2 is YNFKEQ.

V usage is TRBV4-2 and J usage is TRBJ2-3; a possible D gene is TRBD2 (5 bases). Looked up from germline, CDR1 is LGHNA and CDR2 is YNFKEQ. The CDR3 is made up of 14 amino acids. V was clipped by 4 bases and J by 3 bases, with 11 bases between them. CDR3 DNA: TGTGCCAGCAGCCCTGGTCGGAGGACAGATACGCAGTATTTT. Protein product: CASSPGRRTDTQYF.

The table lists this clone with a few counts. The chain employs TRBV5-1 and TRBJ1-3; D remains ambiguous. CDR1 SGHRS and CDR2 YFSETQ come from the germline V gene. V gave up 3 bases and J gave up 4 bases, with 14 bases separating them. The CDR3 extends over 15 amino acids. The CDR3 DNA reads TGCGCCAGCAGCTACGAGGTCGGATCAGGAAACACCATATATTTT. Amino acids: CASSYEVGSGNTIYF.

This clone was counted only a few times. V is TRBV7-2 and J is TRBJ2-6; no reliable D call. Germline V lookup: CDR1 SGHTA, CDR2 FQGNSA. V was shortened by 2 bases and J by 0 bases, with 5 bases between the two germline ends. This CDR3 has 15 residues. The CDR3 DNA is TGTGCCAGCAGCTTATCAGTCTCTGGGGCCAACGTCCTGACTTTC. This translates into CASSLSVSGANVLTF.

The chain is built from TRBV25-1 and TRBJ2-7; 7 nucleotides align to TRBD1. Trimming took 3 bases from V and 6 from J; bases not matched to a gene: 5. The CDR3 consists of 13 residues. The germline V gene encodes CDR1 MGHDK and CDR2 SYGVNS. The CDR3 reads CASSEGNRGEQYF. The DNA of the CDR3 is TGTGCCAGCAGTGAGGGGAACAGGGGCGAGCAGTACTTC.

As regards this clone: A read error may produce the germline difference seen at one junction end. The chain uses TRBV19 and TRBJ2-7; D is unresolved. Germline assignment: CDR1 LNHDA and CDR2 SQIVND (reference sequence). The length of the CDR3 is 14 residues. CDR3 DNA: TGTGTCAGTAGTATAGGAACGACACCGACCGAGCAGTACTTC. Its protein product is CVSSIGTTPTEQYF.

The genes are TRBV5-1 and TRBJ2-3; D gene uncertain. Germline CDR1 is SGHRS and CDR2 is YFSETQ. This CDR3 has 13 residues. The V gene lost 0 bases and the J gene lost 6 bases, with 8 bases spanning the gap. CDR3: CASSLVSGDTQYF. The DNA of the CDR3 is TGCGCCAGCAGCTTGGTTTCCGGGGATACGCAGTATTTT. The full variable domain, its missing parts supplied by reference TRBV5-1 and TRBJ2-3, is KAGVTQTPRYLIKTRGQQVTLSCSPISGHRSVSWYQQTPGQGLQFLFEYFSETQRNKGNFPGRFSGRQFSNSRSEMNVSTLELGDSALYLCASSLVSGDTQYFGPGTRLTVL.

CDR3: CASSYGQGSSGNTIYF. CDR3 DNA sequence: TGTGCCAGCTCCTATGGACAGGGTTCTTCGGGAAACACCATATATTTT. The rearrangement links TRBV18 to TRBJ1-3; 8 bases match TRBD1. The CDR3 runs 16 residues. The V segment lost 6 bases and the J segment 4 bases; nucleotides outside the gene matches: 11. Germline V lookup: CDR1 KGHSH, CDR2 LQKENI.

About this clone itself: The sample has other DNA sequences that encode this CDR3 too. The CDR3: CASSVGRMAPLHF. CDR3 nucleotide sequence: TGTGCCAGCAGCGTTGGGAGGATGGCACCCCTCCACTTT. The V call is TRBV9, the J call TRBJ1-6; D not certain. CDR3 length equals 13 residues. Germline-derived CDR1 and CDR2 are SGDLS and YYNGEE. Trimming pared 2 bases from V and 11 bases from J, leaving 11 bases between.

CDR3 sequence: CASGGGGTLREQFF. The CDR3 DNA follows: TGCGCCAGCGGAGGGGGGGGGACCCTCCGTGAGCAGTTCTTC. The V and J genes are TRBV5-1 and TRBJ2-1, with D possibly being TRBD2 (7 bases). CDR3 length: 14 residues. Trimming shortened V by 7 bases and J by 9 bases, and 20 bases separated the two germline ends. The V gene's germline CDR1 is SGHRS and CDR2 YFSETQ.